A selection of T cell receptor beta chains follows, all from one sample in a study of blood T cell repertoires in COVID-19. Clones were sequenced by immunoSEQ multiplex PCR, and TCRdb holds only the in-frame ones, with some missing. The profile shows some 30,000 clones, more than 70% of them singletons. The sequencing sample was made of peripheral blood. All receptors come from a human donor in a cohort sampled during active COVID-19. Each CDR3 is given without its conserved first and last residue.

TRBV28	ASSPRGYNYGYT
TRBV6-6	ASSYSAAGEQY
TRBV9	ASSATTSGNTGELF
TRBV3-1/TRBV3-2	ASSQGAVSNSPLH
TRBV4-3	ASSQEVRGNTEAF
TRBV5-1	ASSAGLAAYEQY
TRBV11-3	ASSSVGQTQY
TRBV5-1	ASSLSQGDQPQH
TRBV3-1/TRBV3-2	ASSQEFLYSGNTIY
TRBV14	ASSPDRGNEQF
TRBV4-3	ASSQETGGYEQY
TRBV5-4	ASSAWDRPMNTEAF
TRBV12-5	ASGPRDRGRFEQY
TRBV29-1	SVRGTGVVGYT
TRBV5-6	ASSLNLQGGNEQF
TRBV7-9	ASRSGGAQKETQY
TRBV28	ASSPGAGGPNTGELF
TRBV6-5	ASSVFGQDGQPQH
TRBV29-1	SVAGGQLDRFSYNEQF
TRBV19	ATSRTGVLNLF
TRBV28	ASSPPFSLRAEGYT
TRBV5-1	ASSPGGDSNQPQH
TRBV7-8	ASSLRGGTNTGELF
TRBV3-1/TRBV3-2	ASSQALTAASAEAF
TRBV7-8	ASSDRLAGGPFRDTGELF
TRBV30	AWSVLETQY
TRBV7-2	ASSLSGGAPGELF